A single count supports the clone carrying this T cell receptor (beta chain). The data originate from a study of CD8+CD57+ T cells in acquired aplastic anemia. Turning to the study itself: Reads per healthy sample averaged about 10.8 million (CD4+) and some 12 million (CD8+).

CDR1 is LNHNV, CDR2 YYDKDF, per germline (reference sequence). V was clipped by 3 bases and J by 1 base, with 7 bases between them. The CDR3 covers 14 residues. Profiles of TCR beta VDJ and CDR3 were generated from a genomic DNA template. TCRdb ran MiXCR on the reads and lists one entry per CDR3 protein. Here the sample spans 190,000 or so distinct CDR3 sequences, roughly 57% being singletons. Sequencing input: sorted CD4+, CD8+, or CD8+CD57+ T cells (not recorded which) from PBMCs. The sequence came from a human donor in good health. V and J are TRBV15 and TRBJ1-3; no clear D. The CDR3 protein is CATSRGLSGNTIYF. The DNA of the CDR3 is TGTGCCACCAGCAGGGGGTTGTCTGGAAACACCATATATTTT.